These 14 T cell receptor beta chains came from one sample sequenced in a study of OX40 agonist ivuxolimab in advanced cancers. Generated by immunoSEQ multiplex PCR, the TCRdb table keeps only in-frame clones and is missing some. Altogether roughly 19,000 clones are present, about four fifths being singletons, with the ten largest covering about an eighth. Material: CD4+ or CD8+ T cells sorted from blood, obtained in a trial of the OX40 agonist ivuxolimab. The receptors come from an adult with an advanced solid tumor such as melanoma, head and neck, liver or kidney cancer.

This chain links TRBV13 with TRBJ2-3, with 9 bases that match TRBD1. The V gene end was trimmed by 5 bases and the J gene end by 4 bases; junction bases not matched to a gene: 7. Germline V gives CDR1 PRHDT, CDR2 FYEKMQ (reference sequence). The CDR3 totals 15 residues. As DNA, the CDR3 is TGTGCCAGCAGCAACCGGGACAGGGTCTCAGATACGCAGTATTTT. Protein sequence: CASSNRDRVSDTQYF.

This chain links TRBV7-9 with TRBJ2-2; no clear D. Germline V lookup: CDR1 SEHNR, CDR2 FQNEAQ (reference sequence). V dropped 0 bases and J dropped 3 bases, with 2 bases sitting between them. This CDR3 spans 13 amino acids. CDR3 region: CASSLADTGELFF. The CDR3 region has the DNA TGTGCCAGCAGCTTAGCCGACACCGGGGAGCTGTTTTTT.

This clone appeared a single time. V gene TRBV7-9 combines with J gene TRBJ2-1; 9 bases agree with TRBD2. V was clipped by 3 bases and J by 9 bases; unmatched bases: 6. This CDR3 spans 14 amino acids. Germline V gene sequence: CDR1 SEHNR, CDR2 FQNEAQ (reference sequence). The CDR3, as DNA: TGTGCCAGCAGCTTCGGCGCGGGAGGGGTTGAGCAGTTCTTC. Translating it yields CASSFGAGGVEQFF.

The V gene is TRBV7-9, the J gene TRBJ1-4; the D gene is possibly TRBD1 (5 bases). Germline CDR1 SEHNR, CDR2 FQNEAQ (reference sequence). Deletions cut 4 bases from V and 2 bases from J, with 8 bases between. The CDR3 extends over 14 amino acids. The CDR3 DNA reads TGTGCCAGCAGCTCCGGACATACTAATGAAAAACTGTTTTTT. This translates into CASSSGHTNEKLFF.

This clone was recorded only once. The chain joins TRBV27 to TRBJ1-2; D ambiguous. The germline V gene has CDR1 MNHEY and CDR2 SMNVEV (reference sequence). CDR3 length: 12 residues. V was cut by 3 bases and J by 5 bases, with 7 bases left in between. CDR3 protein: CASSFSGYGYTF. The DNA for the CDR3 is TGTGCCAGCAGTTTCTCAGGTTATGGCTACACCTTC.

The J gene is TRBJ1-1, the V gene TRBV6-5; D not resolved. The CDR3 loop spans 14 amino acids. Germline CDR1 and CDR2: MNHEY and SVGAGI. Trimming took off 1 base at V and 1 base at J, with 7 bases between the two ends. In DNA, the CDR3 is TGTGCCAGCAGTTACTTACCCTGGAACACTGAAGCTTTCTTT. This sequence encodes CASSYLPWNTEAFF.

For the CDR3, the DNA is TGTGCCAGCAGCCTAGGACTCCTGGGAGATACGCAGTATTTT. It yields the protein CASSLGLLGDTQYF. The chain carries TRBV4-2 and TRBJ2-3; maybe TRBD2 (5 bases). Germline V CDR1 and CDR2: LGHNA, YNFKEQ. V lost 4 bases and J 5 bases, leaving 13 bases between the germline ends. This CDR3 region has 14 residues.

This clone was detected once. The rearrangement links TRBV11-2 to TRBJ2-5; the match to TRBD1 covers 11 bases. CDR1 and CDR2 from the germline V gene are SGHAT and FQNNGV. With 5 bases clipped from V and 6 bases from J, the junction kept 5 bases outside the gene matches. The CDR3 has 14 residues. DNA of the CDR3: TGTGCCAGCAGCGCCGGGACAGGGGGAAAGACCCAGTACTTC. Translated: CASSAGTGGKTQYF.

The chain uses TRBV5-4 and TRBJ2-7; maybe TRBD1 (5 bases). The CDR3 sequence is 12 residues long. V was shortened by 0 bases and J by 12 bases, with 13 bases between the two germline ends. Germline CDR1 is SGHNT and CDR2 is YYREEE (reference sequence). The CDR3 protein is CASSLVGAGWYF. Written as DNA, the CDR3 is TGTGCCAGCAGCTTGGTAGGGGCAGGGTGGTACTTC.

The gene calls are TRBV5-6 and TRBJ2-1; tentatively, D is TRBD2 (6 bases). With 4 bases removed from V and 0 bases from J, the gap between germline ends came to 17 bases. The germline CDR1 and CDR2 sequences are SGHDT and YYEEEE. This CDR3 is built from 17 residues. The CDR3 protein is CASSPPSSASSYNEQFF. For the CDR3, the DNA is TGTGCCAGCAGCCCCCCCTCTAGCGCGAGCTCCTACAATGAGCAGTTCTTC.

The chain uses TRBV9 and TRBJ2-1, with D maybe TRBD2 (5 bases). There are 12 residues in the CDR3. The germline CDR1 and CDR2 sequences are SGDLS and YYNGEE. The germline V and J ends were trimmed by 0 bases and 10 bases, with 8 bases remaining between them. CDR3 protein: CASSVGGREQFF. The CDR3 bases are TGTGCCAGCAGCGTAGGCGGGCGGGAGCAGTTCTTC.

V usage is TRBV4-3 and J usage is TRBJ2-1; the match to TRBD2 covers 11 bases. The junction had 9 bases not matched to a gene; V was cut back by 5 bases and J by 0 bases. Germline V CDR1 and CDR2: LGHNA, YSLEER. CDR3 length: 18 residues. The CDR3, as DNA: TGCGCCAGCAGCTCGGGGACTAGCGGACTTCTCTCCTACAATGAGCAGTTCTTC. Its translation is CASSSGTSGLLSYNEQFF.

With regard to this clone: This sample also contains other DNA sequences that code for the same CDR3. The J gene is TRBJ1-2, the V gene TRBV6-1; D not certain. CDR3 length: 13 amino acids. CDR1 and CDR2 from the germline V gene are MNHNS and SASEGT. V was cut by 6 bases and J by 8 bases, with 16 bases left in between. Here the CDR3 reads CASRQTHLEGYTF. DNA for the CDR3: TGTGCCAGCAGACAGACCCACCTGGAGGGCTACACCTTC.

The chain joins TRBV9 to TRBJ1-2; TRBD1 might be the D (5 bases). Germline CDR1 reads SGDLS; CDR2 reads YYNGEE. The CDR3 has 14 residues. Trimming stripped 2 bases from V and 3 bases from J, with 11 bases between. The CDR3 DNA reads as TGTGCCAGCAGCGTCGGGGGGTCTGACTATGGCTACACCTTC. Residues: CASSVGGSDYGYTF.